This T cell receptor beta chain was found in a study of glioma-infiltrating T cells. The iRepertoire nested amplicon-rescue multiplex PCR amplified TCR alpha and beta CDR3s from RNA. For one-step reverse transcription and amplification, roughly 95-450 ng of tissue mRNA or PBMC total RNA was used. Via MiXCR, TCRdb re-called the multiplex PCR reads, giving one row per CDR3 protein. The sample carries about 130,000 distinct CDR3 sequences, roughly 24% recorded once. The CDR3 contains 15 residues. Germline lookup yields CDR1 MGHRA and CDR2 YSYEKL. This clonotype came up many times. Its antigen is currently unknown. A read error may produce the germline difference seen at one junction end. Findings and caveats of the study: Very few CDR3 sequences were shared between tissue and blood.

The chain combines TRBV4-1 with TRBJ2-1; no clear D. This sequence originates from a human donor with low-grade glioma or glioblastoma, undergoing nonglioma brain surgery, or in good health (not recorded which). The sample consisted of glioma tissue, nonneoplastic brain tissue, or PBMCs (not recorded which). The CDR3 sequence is CASSQNTDSHNEQFF. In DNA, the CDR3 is TGCGCCAGCAGCCAAAACACTGACTCCCACAATGAGCAGTTCTTC.